The sample holds many counts of the clone carrying this T cell receptor beta chain. Its matching antigen is unknown. Trimming cost V 0 bases and J 4 bases, with 10 bases left between them. This CDR3 is 14 amino acids long. The germline CDR1 and CDR2 sequences are SEHNR and FQNEAQ (reference sequence). Each single cDNA molecule received a unique molecular identifier. TCRdb re-analysed the 5' RACE reads in MiXCR, keeping a single row per CDR3 protein. The table includes 26,000 or so distinct CDR3 sequences, less than 6.5% detected once. This entry is derived from a study of early T cells in non-severe SARS-CoV-2 infection. On the study more broadly: From unsorted whole blood, bulk RNA was sequenced, and the chains remained unpaired. Study results and caveats: Lookups in VDJdb leaned toward anti-spike CD8 responses and missed private and CD4 specificities.

The origin of this receptor is an adult who was a healthcare worker with PCR-confirmed SARS-CoV-2 infection or an uninfected control (not recorded which). The V and J genes are TRBV7-9 and TRBJ2-7; D unclear. Material: whole blood. The CDR3 loop is CASSLAPQIYEQYF. The CDR3 coding sequence is TGTGCCAGCAGCTTAGCTCCCCAGATTTACGAGCAGTACTTC.